This is a list of T cell receptor beta chains from one sample in a study of T cell responses to AZD1222 COVID-19 vaccine. The data were produced by immunoSEQ multiplex PCR, yet TCRdb's version contains in-frame clones alone and is incomplete. Seen here are 95,000 to 150,000 clones, about 85% observed once, and the top ten hold roughly 4%. The sequenced sample was peripheral blood, obtained on day 0 of AZD1222 vaccination. The receptor set was obtained from an adult in good health. CDR3s include the opening cysteine and the closing phenylalanine or tryptophan. Fields, in order: J gene, clone size, D gene, V gene, CDR3 protein, CDR3 DNA. D genes are given only for firm matches. Not every row has a clone size; where given, it reads once, few, many or a size class.

j_gene: TRBJ2-7
abundance: .
d_gene: .
v_gene: TRBV5-8
CDR3aa: CASSFPRGLAAYEQYF
CDR3nt: TGTGCCAGCAGCTTCCCTCGGGGGCTAGCCGCCTACGAGCAGTACTTC

j_gene: TRBJ1-3
abundance: .
d_gene: .
v_gene: TRBV19
CDR3aa: CASSREGGSGNTIYF
CDR3nt: TGTGCCAGTAGTAGGGAAGGGGGCTCTGGAAACACCATATATTTT

j_gene: TRBJ2-7
abundance: .
d_gene: .
v_gene: TRBV6-1
CDR3aa: CASSEAFSRGTSYEQYF
CDR3nt: TGTGCCAGCAGTGAAGCATTCTCGAGGGGGACGTCCTACGAGCAGTACTTC

j_gene: TRBJ1-2
abundance: .
d_gene: TRBD1
v_gene: TRBV9
CDR3aa: CASGGQGATGYTF
CDR3nt: TGTGCCAGCGGCGGACAGGGGGCAACTGGCTACACCTTC

j_gene: TRBJ1-1
abundance: .
d_gene: .
v_gene: TRBV3-1/TRBV3-2
CDR3aa: CASRGPNTEAFF
CDR3nt: TGTGCCAGCAGGGGCCCGAACACTGAAGCTTTCTTT

j_gene: TRBJ2-2
abundance: .
d_gene: TRBD2
v_gene: TRBV9
CDR3aa: CASSVAGREPINTGELFF
CDR3nt: TGTGCCAGCAGCGTAGCTGGGAGGGAGCCAATAAACACCGGGGAGCTGTTTTTT

j_gene: TRBJ2-7
abundance: .
d_gene: .
v_gene: TRBV11-3
CDR3aa: CASSLGARASYEQYF
CDR3nt: TGTGCCAGCAGCTTAGGGGCCAGGGCTTCCTACGAGCAGTACTTC

j_gene: TRBJ2-5
abundance: .
d_gene: .
v_gene: TRBV19
CDR3aa: CASSLVRGETQYF
CDR3nt: TGTGCCAGTAGCCTGGTCAGAGGAGAGACCCAGTACTTC

j_gene: TRBJ1-5
abundance: .
d_gene: .
v_gene: TRBV5-1
CDR3aa: CASSPQGRPSNQPQHF
CDR3nt: TGCGCCAGCAGTCCTCAGGGGAGACCAAGCAATCAGCCCCAGCATTTT

j_gene: TRBJ1-4
abundance: .
d_gene: .
v_gene: TRBV18
CDR3aa: CASSHDSSREKLFF
CDR3nt: TGTGCCAGCTCACATGACAGCTCGAGGGAAAAACTGTTTTTT

j_gene: TRBJ1-5
abundance: .
d_gene: .
v_gene: TRBV21-1
CDR3aa: CASSKKGDPSNQPQHF
CDR3nt: TGTGCCAGCAGCAAAAAGGGGGATCCGAGCAATCAGCCCCAGCATTTT

j_gene: TRBJ1-1
abundance: .
d_gene: TRBD1
v_gene: TRBV7-8
CDR3aa: CASSLGGQTTEAFF
CDR3nt: TGTGCCAGCAGCTTAGGGGGACAGACCACTGAAGCTTTCTTT

j_gene: TRBJ1-1
abundance: .
d_gene: .
v_gene: TRBV5-1
CDR3aa: CASSYSGPVLNTEAFF
CDR3nt: TGCGCCAGCAGCTACTCAGGGCCGGTCCTGAACACTGAAGCTTTCTTT

j_gene: TRBJ1-1
abundance: medium-sized
d_gene: .
v_gene: TRBV2
CDR3aa: CASSDWRDEAFF
CDR3nt: TGTGCCAGCAGTGATTGGAGGGACGAAGCTTTCTTT

j_gene: TRBJ1-6
abundance: .
d_gene: .
v_gene: TRBV3-1/TRBV3-2
CDR3aa: CASSRRGEPPLHF
CDR3nt: TGTGCCAGCAGCAGGAGGGGGGAACCACCCCTCCACTTT

j_gene: TRBJ2-3
abundance: .
d_gene: TRBD1
v_gene: TRBV5-4
CDR3aa: CASRRDRSSDTQYF
CDR3nt: TGTGCCAGCAGGCGGGACAGGTCGTCAGATACGCAGTATTTT

j_gene: TRBJ1-2
abundance: once
d_gene: .
v_gene: TRBV14
CDR3aa: CASSQEGGRGYGYTF
CDR3nt: TGTGCCAGCAGCCAAGAAGGGGGTAGGGGCTATGGCTACACCTTC

j_gene: TRBJ1-3
abundance: few
d_gene: TRBD1
v_gene: TRBV11-3
CDR3aa: CASSLITGGYGNTIYF
CDR3nt: TGTGCCAGCAGCTTGATAACAGGGGGCTATGGAAACACCATATATTTT

j_gene: TRBJ1-2
abundance: .
d_gene: TRBD1
v_gene: TRBV6-5
CDR3aa: CASTLGQQANYGYTF
CDR3nt: TGTGCCAGCACCCTGGGACAGCAAGCTAACTATGGCTACACCTTC

j_gene: TRBJ1-1
abundance: .
d_gene: .
v_gene: TRBV5-1
CDR3aa: CASRPPGGTEAFF
CDR3nt: TGCGCCAGCAGACCCCCGGGGGGCACTGAAGCTTTCTTT

j_gene: TRBJ1-2
abundance: .
d_gene: TRBD1
v_gene: TRBV7-3
CDR3aa: CASSLGQSYGYTF
CDR3nt: TGTGCCAGCAGCTTGGGACAGAGCTATGGCTACACCTTC

j_gene: TRBJ2-2
abundance: once
d_gene: .
v_gene: TRBV5-1
CDR3aa: CASSLDLVRSSNTGELFF
CDR3nt: TGCGCCAGCAGCTTGGACCTCGTGCGGTCTTCGAACACCGGGGAGCTGTTTTTT

j_gene: TRBJ2-7
abundance: .
d_gene: .
v_gene: TRBV5-6
CDR3aa: CASSLEYEQYF
CDR3nt: TGTGCCAGCAGCTTGGAATACGAGCAGTACTTC

j_gene: TRBJ1-2
abundance: .
d_gene: .
v_gene: TRBV6-2/TRBV6-3
CDR3aa: CASSYPPTSPWGGYTF
CDR3nt: TGTGCCAGCAGTTACCCCCCGACCTCGCCCTGGGGTGGCTACACCTTC

j_gene: TRBJ2-2
abundance: .
d_gene: TRBD2
v_gene: TRBV20-1
CDR3aa: CSASSGGNTGELFF
CDR3nt: TGCAGTGCTAGTAGCGGGGGGAACACCGGGGAGCTGTTTTTT

j_gene: TRBJ1-2
abundance: .
d_gene: .
v_gene: TRBV6-2/TRBV6-3
CDR3aa: CASSYSNGYTF
CDR3nt: TGTGCCAGCAGTTACTCGAATGGCTACACCTTC

j_gene: TRBJ2-6
abundance: .
d_gene: TRBD1
v_gene: TRBV29-1
CDR3aa: CSVEEYGTGATTSGANVLTF
CDR3nt: TGCAGCGTTGAAGAATACGGGACAGGGGCTACTACCTCTGGGGCCAACGTCCTGACTTTC

j_gene: TRBJ2-1
abundance: .
d_gene: .
v_gene: TRBV9
CDR3aa: CASSVEGGWDEQFF
CDR3nt: TGTGCCAGCAGCGTAGAAGGCGGGTGGGATGAGCAGTTCTTC

j_gene: TRBJ1-2
abundance: .
d_gene: TRBD1
v_gene: TRBV7-2
CDR3aa: CASSLAVTGGASGYTF
CDR3nt: TGTGCCAGCAGCTTAGCGGTCACAGGGGGCGCGTCTGGCTACACCTTC

j_gene: TRBJ2-7
abundance: .
d_gene: TRBD1
v_gene: TRBV2
CDR3aa: CASTKDRGYEQYF
CDR3nt: TGTGCCAGCACTAAGGACAGGGGCTACGAGCAGTACTTC

j_gene: TRBJ2-3
abundance: .
d_gene: .
v_gene: TRBV9
CDR3aa: CARQTGTSSTDTQYF
CDR3nt: TGTGCCAGACAGACCGGGACGTCTAGCACAGATACGCAGTATTTT

j_gene: TRBJ1-1
abundance: .
d_gene: .
v_gene: TRBV19
CDR3aa: CASSPRTVNTEAFF
CDR3nt: TGTGCCAGTAGTCCCCGGACCGTGAACACTGAAGCTTTCTTT

j_gene: TRBJ2-7
abundance: once
d_gene: TRBD1
v_gene: TRBV29-1
CDR3aa: CSVDRGQGSGGSSYEQYF
CDR3nt: TGCAGCGTTGACAGGGGACAGGGGTCCGGTGGGAGCTCCTACGAGCAGTACTTC

j_gene: TRBJ1-3
abundance: .
d_gene: TRBD1
v_gene: TRBV7-9
CDR3aa: CASSRGQGASGNTIYF
CDR3nt: TGTGCCAGCAGCCGTGGACAGGGGGCCTCTGGAAACACCATATATTTT

j_gene: TRBJ2-7
abundance: .
d_gene: .
v_gene: TRBV11-2
CDR3aa: CASSLFGDEQYF
CDR3nt: TGTGCCAGCAGCCTCTTTGGGGACGAGCAGTACTTC

j_gene: TRBJ1-4
abundance: .
d_gene: .
v_gene: TRBV7-9
CDR3aa: CASIRGANEKLFF
CDR3nt: TGTGCCAGCATCCGGGGGGCTAATGAAAAACTGTTTTTT

j_gene: TRBJ2-3
abundance: .
d_gene: .
v_gene: TRBV3-1/TRBV3-2
CDR3aa: CASSPGGASRFADTQYF
CDR3nt: TGTGCCAGCAGCCCAGGGGGGGCCTCAAGGTTCGCAGATACGCAGTATTTT

j_gene: TRBJ2-5
abundance: .
d_gene: .
v_gene: TRBV4-1
CDR3aa: CASSRGGPETQYF
CDR3nt: TGCGCCAGCAGCCGTGGGGGTCCCGAGACCCAGTACTTC

j_gene: TRBJ1-1
abundance: .
d_gene: TRBD1
v_gene: TRBV7-2
CDR3aa: CASSADRVRMNTEAFF
CDR3nt: TGTGCCAGCAGCGCCGACAGGGTCCGAATGAACACTGAAGCTTTCTTT